The source of this TCR beta chain is a study of metastatic and nonmetastatic thyroid tumors. Study at large: Repertoire data that came from the blood and tumor or nodule tissue of malignant and benign thyroid patients were compared.

Study-wide results and caveats: Benign nodules were reported to have significantly lower TCR beta diversity than malignant thyroid tumors, in blood and tumor.

Original methodology: CDR3 differences across clinicopathological groups were used to build a distant-metastasis classifier for papillary thyroid cancer. With MiXCR, TCRdb called clones anew from the PCR reads. TCRdb, not the original authors, processed these V and J calls. The table shows about 21,000 clones, with about 30% occurring only once. Before thyroid surgery, none of the patients had received any treatment. This clone is judged medium-sized. Its antigen remains unidentified. The ends were cut back, 7 bases at V and 3 bases at J, with 13 bases in the middle. Germline CDR1 and CDR2: LNHDA and SQIVND (reference sequence). The CDR3 sequence is 13 residues long.

The origin of this receptor is a male donor with papillary thyroid cancer or a benign thyroid nodule (not recorded which). Some clones in this sample may be carry-over from other donors' samples. The chain recombines TRBV19 with TRBJ2-7, with D unresolved. Material: tumor tissue. The CDR3 bases are TGTGCCAGTAAGCACAGCGACCGCTACGAGCAGTACTTC. Translated: CASKHSDRYEQYF. Based on the CDR3 plus reference TRBV19 and TRBJ2-7, the full variable domain is DGGITQSPKYLFRKEGQNVTLSCEQNLNHDAMYWYRQDPGQGLRLIYYSQIVNDFQKGDIAEGYSVSREKKESFPLTVTSAQKNPTAFYLCASKHSDRYEQYFGPGTRLTVT.